Detailed here is one TCR beta chain. The repertoire was sequenced with immunoSEQ multiplex PCR; TCRdb's copy has only in-frame clones and lacks some. Found here are about 300,000 clones, around 89% of them singletons; the top ten hold about 6%. These data come from a study of blood T cell repertoires in COVID-19. For the study at large: From the United States, Italy and Spain came samples of acute and convalescent COVID-19.

CDR3 length equals 15 residues. V shed 3 bases and J shed 3 bases, with 14 bases lying between them. Germline CDR1 reads KGHSH; CDR2 reads LQKENI. What was sequenced was peripheral blood. This chain links TRBV18 with TRBJ1-1; perhaps TRBD1 as D (5 bases). The source is a woman aged 45 to 65 with COVID-19, enrolled during active disease. The CDR3 region is CASSPIGGVDTEAFF. CDR3 sequence (DNA): TGTGCCAGCTCACCCATCGGGGGGGTCGACACTGAAGCTTTCTTT.